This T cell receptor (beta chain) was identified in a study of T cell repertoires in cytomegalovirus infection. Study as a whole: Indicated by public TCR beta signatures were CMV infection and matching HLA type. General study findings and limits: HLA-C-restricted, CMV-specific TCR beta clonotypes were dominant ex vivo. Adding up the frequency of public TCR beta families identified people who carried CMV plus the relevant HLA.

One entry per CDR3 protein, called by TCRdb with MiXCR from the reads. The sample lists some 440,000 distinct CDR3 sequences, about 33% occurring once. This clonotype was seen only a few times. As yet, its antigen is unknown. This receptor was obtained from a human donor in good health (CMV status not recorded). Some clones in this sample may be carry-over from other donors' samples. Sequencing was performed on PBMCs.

The CDR3 reads CASSFNTGGDYGYTF. For the CDR3, the DNA is TGTGCCAGCAGTTTTAACACAGGGGGAGATTATGGCTACACCTTC. The genes are TRBV28 and TRBJ1-2, with TRBD1 identical over 8 bases. Germline V gene lookup returns CDR1 MDHEN and CDR2 SYDVKM. The V and J ends lost 3 bases and 5 bases, in that order; junction bases with no gene match: 8. The CDR3 runs 15 residues.